These T cell receptor beta chains were read from a single sample in a study of T cells in Graves' hyperthyroidism and ophthalmopathy. TCRdb independently ran MiXCR on the multiplex PCR reads; one entry per CDR3 protein. The data hold some 380,000 distinct CDR3 sequences, with approximately 13% observed a single time. The sample was blood. All receptors derive from a young man with Graves' hyperthyroidism that later progressed to Graves' ophthalmopathy. Each CDR3 is given with its conserved first and last residue. A D gene is named only where the DNA matches it firmly. Size is stated for part of the rows, as once, few or many counts, or as a class when the clone is expanded.

>TRBJ1-1|many|NA|TRBV28
CASSFPRGGRAEAFF
TGTGCCAGCAGTTTCCCAAGGGGGGGCCGCGCTGAAGCTTTCTTT
>TRBJ2-4|few|NA|TRBV12-3/TRBV12-4
CASSLGGATKNIQYF
TGTGCCAGCAGTTTGGGGGGCGCAACCAAAAACATTCAGTACTTC
>TRBJ1-5|NA|NA|TRBV7-2
CASSHDSYQPQHF
TGTGCCAGCAGCCACGACAGCTATCAGCCCCAGCATTTT
>TRBJ2-1|few|TRBD2|TRBV5-1
CASSLGLAHSYNEQFF
TGCGCCAGCAGCTTGGGACTAGCTCACTCCTACAATGAGCAGTTCTTC
>TRBJ2-1|NA|NA|TRBV5-1
CASSLERGVRYYNEQFF
TGCGCCAGCAGCTTGGAAAGAGGGGTACGCTACTACAATGAGCAGTTCTTC
>TRBJ1-2|NA|NA|TRBV25-1
CASSLQGRDYGYTF
TGTGCCAGCTCCCTTCAGGGGAGAGACTATGGCTACACCTTC
>TRBJ2-7|few|TRBD2|TRBV20-1
CSARDGGGAYGQYF
TGCAGTGCTAGAGATGGGGGAGGGGCTTACGGGCAGTACTTC
>TRBJ2-7|NA|NA|TRBV6-1
CASRGAGAGDEQYF
TGTGCCAGCAGGGGGGCGGGGGCCGGGGACGAGCAGTACTTC
>TRBJ2-2|NA|NA|TRBV14
CASSHGNSNTGELFF
TGTGCCAGCAGCCACGGTAACTCGAACACCGGGGAGCTGTTTTTT
>TRBJ1-4|many|NA|TRBV20-1
CSASHTGNEKLFF
TGCAGTGCTAGCCACACAGGGAATGAAAAACTGTTTTTT
>TRBJ1-3|once|NA|TRBV4-2
CASSSLGGEKNTIYF
TGTGCCAGCAGCTCCTTGGGGGGGGAGAAAAACACCATATATTTT
>TRBJ2-1|NA|TRBD2|TRBV5-4
CASSLAGGGDPYNEQFF
TGTGCCAGCAGCTTGGCGGGGGGGGGGGATCCCTACAATGAGCAGTTCTTC
>TRBJ1-4|few|TRBD1|TRBV6-1
CASSVTGAMGEKLFF
TGTGCCAGCAGTGTCACAGGGGCGATGGGGGAAAAACTGTTTTTT
>TRBJ2-2|few|NA|TRBV3-1
CASFEAITGELFF
TGTGCCAGCTTTGAGGCTATCACCGGGGAGCTGTTTTTT
>TRBJ2-5|NA|TRBD1|TRBV5-1
CASSAGTGKETQYF
TGCGCCAGCAGCGCCGGGACAGGAAAAGAGACCCAGTACTTC
>TRBJ1-2|NA|NA|TRBV10-2
CASSESEGGYGYTF
TGCGCCAGCAGTGAGTCGGAGGGGGGCTATGGCTACACCTTC
>TRBJ1-2|many|NA|TRBV3-1
CASSQDRWRYGYTF
TGTGCCAGCAGCCAAGACAGGTGGCGGTATGGCTACACCTTC
>TRBJ2-1|few|TRBD2|TRBV20-1
CSASWEAGTSYNEQFF
TGCAGTGCTAGTTGGGAAGCGGGAACCTCCTACAATGAGCAGTTCTTC
>TRBJ1-1|few|NA|TRBV5-1
CASSLQGSGGTEAFF
TGCGCCAGCAGCCTACAGGGTTCGGGAGGCACTGAAGCTTTCTTT
>TRBJ2-7|NA|TRBD2|TRBV6-5
CASSYLRQGGGSEQYF
TGTGCCAGCAGTTACTTGCGGCAGGGCGGGGGAAGCGAGCAGTACTTC
>TRBJ1-6|few|TRBD1|TRBV11-2
CASSLPDRRYYNSPLHF
TGTGCCAGCAGCCTTCCGGACAGGAGATACTATAATTCACCCCTCCACTTT
>TRBJ2-5|few|NA|TRBV5-1
CASSRDGEGETQYF
TGCGCCAGCAGCAGGGACGGGGAAGGCGAGACCCAGTACTTC
>TRBJ2-2|few|TRBD1|TRBV11-3
CASSFPWTGPGELFF
TGTGCCAGCAGCTTCCCGTGGACAGGTCCCGGGGAGCTGTTTTTT
>TRBJ1-4|many|TRBD1|TRBV2
CASRGDRASYEKLFF
TGTGCCAGCAGGGGGGACAGGGCCTCCTATGAAAAACTGTTTTTT
>TRBJ2-3|NA|TRBD1|TRBV11-2
CASNLGQGADTQYF
TGTGCCAGCAACCTCGGACAGGGGGCAGATACGCAGTATTTT
>TRBJ1-2|NA|NA|TRBV4-2
CASSQDEGSAYGYTF
TGTGCCAGCAGCCAAGATGAGGGCAGCGCGTATGGCTACACCTTC
>TRBJ1-2|many|NA|TRBV2
CASSERDYGYTF
TGTGCCAGCAGTGAGAGGGACTATGGCTACACCTTC
>TRBJ1-4|many|TRBD1|TRBV2
CASSKQGPPYNEKLFF
TGTGCCAGCAGTAAACAGGGGCCGCCGTATAATGAAAAACTGTTTTTT
>TRBJ1-5|many|NA|TRBV28
CASSFSGNGNQPQHF
TGTGCCAGCAGTTTTTCAGGGAACGGCAATCAGCCCCAGCATTTT
>TRBJ2-3|NA|TRBD2|TRBV9
CASSVAGGGAADTQYF
TGTGCCAGCAGCGTAGCGGGCGGGGGGGCAGCAGATACGCAGTATTTT
>TRBJ2-6|few|NA|TRBV28
CASSPLWGTGANVLTF
TGTGCCAGCAGTCCCCTTTGGGGGACTGGGGCCAACGTCCTGACTTTC
>TRBJ2-2|many|NA|TRBV7-3
CASSPGGGNTGELFF
TGTGCCAGCAGCCCCGGGGGAGGGAACACCGGGGAGCTGTTTTTT
>TRBJ2-7|many|TRBD1|TRBV20-1
CSARHGQGGPYEQYF
TGCAGTGCTAGGCACGGACAGGGAGGACCTTACGAGCAGTACTTC
>TRBJ1-3|NA|NA|TRBV5-5
CASSRTGTLSGNTIYF
TGTGCCAGCAGCAGGACGGGTACGCTCTCTGGAAACACCATATATTTT
>TRBJ2-5|NA|TRBD2|TRBV20-1
CSARDRTSGGARPQYF
TGCAGTGCTAGAGACCGGACTAGCGGGGGGGCCCGGCCACAGTACTTC
>TRBJ1-1|many|TRBD1|TRBV7-9
CASRMGQATMNTEAFF
TGTGCCAGCAGGATGGGACAGGCTACGATGAACACTGAAGCTTTCTTT
>TRBJ2-5|few|NA|TRBV20-1
CSATRGARRGETQYF
TGCAGTGCTACCCGGGGAGCACGCCGCGGCGAGACCCAGTACTTC
>TRBJ2-5|once|NA|TRBV5-1
CASSKDLLETQYF
TGCGCCAGCAGCAAGGACCTGCTTGAGACCCAGTACTTC
>TRBJ2-6|few|NA|TRBV7-2
CASSWDLFGANVLTF
TGTGCCAGCAGCTGGGACTTATTTGGGGCCAACGTCCTGACTTTC
>TRBJ2-3|few|NA|TRBV13
CASSPPTGTSTDTQYF
TGTGCCAGCAGCCCCCCCACGGGGACTAGCACAGATACGCAGTATTTT
>TRBJ2-2|NA|NA|TRBV2
CASGMGHRRDTGELFF
TGTGCCAGCGGTATGGGACACCGAAGGGACACCGGGGAGCTGTTTTTT
>TRBJ1-2|few|NA|TRBV12-3/TRBV12-4
CASSPSGYGYTF
TGTGCCAGCAGTCCCTCAGGATATGGCTACACCTTC
>TRBJ2-5|many|NA|TRBV2
CASTRPRWQETQYF
TGTGCCAGCACCCGACCCCGTTGGCAAGAGACCCAGTACTTC
>TRBJ2-5|NA|TRBD1|TRBV9
CASSALGTGGETQYF
TGTGCCAGCAGCGCCCTCGGGACAGGGGGAGAGACCCAGTACTTC
>TRBJ1-1|many|NA|TRBV6-1
CASSDQRLRRLDTEAFF
TGTGCCAGCAGTGACCAGCGGTTAAGGCGCTTGGACACTGAAGCTTTCTTT
>TRBJ2-7|NA|TRBD1|TRBV29-1
CSVDKGQGLNEQYF
TGCAGCGTTGATAAGGGACAGGGACTGAACGAGCAGTACTTC
>TRBJ2-7|few|NA|TRBV5-4
CASSPGAGQLLEQYF
TGTGCCAGCAGCCCGGGGGCGGGGCAGCTCCTCGAGCAGTACTTC
>TRBJ2-7|NA|NA|TRBV18
CASSPRDTHYEQYF
TGTGCCAGCTCACCCCGGGACACCCACTACGAGCAGTACTTC
>TRBJ1-2|NA|NA|TRBV28
CASSPTGTWLGGYTF
TGTGCCAGCAGTCCCACAGGGACTTGGTTGGGTGGCTACACCTTC
>TRBJ1-1|few|NA|TRBV28
CASEKNRARNTEAFF
TGTGCCAGCGAAAAAAACAGGGCGAGGAACACTGAAGCTTTCTTT
>TRBJ1-5|many|NA|TRBV7-2
CASSLAGTSGNQPQHF
TGTGCCAGCAGCTTGGCCGGGACATCTGGCAATCAGCCCCAGCATTTT